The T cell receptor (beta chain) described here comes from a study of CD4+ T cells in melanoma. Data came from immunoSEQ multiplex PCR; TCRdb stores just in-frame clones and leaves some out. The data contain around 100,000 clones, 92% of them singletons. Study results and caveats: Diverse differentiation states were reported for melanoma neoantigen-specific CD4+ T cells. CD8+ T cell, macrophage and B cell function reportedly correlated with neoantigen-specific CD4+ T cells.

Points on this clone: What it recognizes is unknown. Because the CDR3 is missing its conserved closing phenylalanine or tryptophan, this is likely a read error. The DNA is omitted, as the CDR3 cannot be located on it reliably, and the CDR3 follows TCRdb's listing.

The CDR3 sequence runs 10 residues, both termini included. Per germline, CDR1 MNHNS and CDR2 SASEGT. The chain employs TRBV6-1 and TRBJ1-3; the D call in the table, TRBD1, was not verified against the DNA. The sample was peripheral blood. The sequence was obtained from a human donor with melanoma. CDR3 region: CASRLDRVVM.